The clone carrying this T cell receptor (beta chain) was recorded at least ten times. Its target is not known. The data originate from a study of molecular identifiers for immune sequencing clone quantification. One entry per CDR3 protein results from TCRdb running MiXCR on the PCR reads. The sample records some 41,000 distinct CDR3 sequences, about 18% being singletons. The CDR3 sequence is 15 residues long. Germline CDR1 is DFQATT and CDR2 is SNEGSKA (reference sequence). Trimming pared 3 bases from V and 2 bases from J, leaving 17 bases between. Whole-study results and caveats: The study found clones above 20 RNA copies held over 97% of effector molecules and under 1% in naive cells.

Sorting selected naive CD8 T cells with a CD8+CD4-CCR7+CD45RA+ phenotype. Material: naive CD8+ T cells from blood, with Jurkat cell RNA spiked in. Subset of the sample: FACS-sorted CD8+CD4-CCR7+CD45RA+ naive T cells. This rearrangement joins TRBV20-1 to TRBJ2-7; weak D call: TRBD2 (5 bases). The receptor was derived from a human donor in good health. Some libraries in this study had Jurkat cell RNA spiked in. The chain's CDR3 is CSARDSLLHPYEQYF. The CDR3 nucleotides are TGCAGTGCTAGGGACTCCTTACTACATCCCTACGAGCAGTACTTC.